This TCR beta chain was documented in a study of blood T cell repertoires in COVID-19. Study in general: Acute and convalescent COVID-19 samples came from the United States, Italy and Spain. The analysed material was cDNA or gDNA that came from T cells, B-cell-depleted T cells, or PBMCs.

Seattle researchers signed up patients amid active infection and tracked them longitudinally. Authors' processing steps: Amplified reference gene primers provided the basis for estimating nucleated cell counts. Repertoires were generated with immunoSEQ multiplex PCR, while TCRdb's copy carries only in-frame clones and drops some. The DNA was the basis for D and trimming; V, J and clone size are from that table. The data hold around 180,000 clones, with about three quarters observed a single time. This clone was found many times. Trimming left V 6 bases short and J 6 bases short, with 15 bases between. CDR1 is SNHLY and CDR2 is FYNNEI in the germline V gene. This CDR3 comprises 13 residues.

The sample comprised peripheral blood. The chain recombines TRBV2 with TRBJ2-7, with D possibly TRBD2 on 5 matching bases. This TCR was recovered from a woman older than 75 with COVID-19, enrolled during active disease. CDR3 amino acids: CASRARVVREQYF. For the CDR3, the DNA is TGTGCCAGCAGGGCGAGGGTAGTACGCGAGCAGTACTTC.